These 23 T cell receptor beta chains came from one sample sequenced in a study of blood T cell repertoires in COVID-19. Using immunoSEQ multiplex PCR, the repertoire was profiled, and TCRdb retains in-frame clones only, with some absent. This table has around 240,000 clones, 70% to 90% appearing once. Sequencing was performed on peripheral blood. The source is a man between 35 and 55 years old with acute or convalescent COVID-19.

This clone was found a few times. The chain is built from TRBV9 and TRBJ1-2; TRBD1 might be the D (6 bases). Trimming took 3 bases from V and 5 from J, leaving 17 bases between them. The CDR3 sequence is 15 residues long. CDR1 and CDR2 (germline): SGDLS, YYNGEE. The CDR3 region is CASSEGVVNFYGYTF. The DNA of the CDR3 is TGTGCCAGCAGCGAGGGGGTTGTCAATTTTTATGGCTACACCTTC.

The rearrangement joins TRBV7-2 to TRBJ2-3; D possibly corresponds to TRBD1 (6 bases). The length of the CDR3 is 15 residues. V lost 1 base to trimming and J lost 4 bases, with 12 bases between them. CDR1 is SGHTA, CDR2 FQGNSA, per germline. The CDR3 here is CASSLGSGVPDTQYF. The CDR3 DNA sequence: TGTGCCAGCAGCTTAGGCTCAGGGGTCCCAGATACGCAGTATTTT.

This chain uses TRBV7-2 with TRBJ2-7, with 8 bases fitting TRBD1. Per the germline V gene, CDR1 is SGHTA and CDR2 is FQGNSA. Germline trimming cut 5 bases from V and 6 bases from J; bases unmatched to any gene: 9. This CDR3 is 14 amino acids long. Here the CDR3 reads CASSLRTGRAEQYF. CDR3 DNA: TGTGCCAGCAGCCTGCGGACAGGGCGGGCCGAGCAGTACTTC. Full variable domain (rest looked up from reference TRBV7-2 and TRBJ2-7): GAGVSQSPSNKVTEKGKDVELRCDPISGHTALYWYRQSLGQGLEFLIYFQGNSAPDKSGLPSDRFSAERTGGSVSTLTIQRTQQEDSAVYLCASSLRTGRAEQYFGPGTRLTVT.

The J gene is TRBJ2-2, the V gene TRBV13; 11 bases map to TRBD2. There are 16 residues in the CDR3. The junction had 6 bases not matched to a gene; V was cut back by 5 bases and J by 4 bases. The germline V gene has CDR1 PRHDT and CDR2 FYEKMQ (reference sequence). CDR3 DNA sequence: TGTGCCAGCAGCCTCTTAGCGGGGGGGCCCACCGGGGAGCTGTTTTTT. Translation gives CASSLLAGGPTGELFF.

V and J are TRBV6-5 and TRBJ1-2; 7 nucleotides agree with TRBD1. Germline V gene lookup returns CDR1 MNHEY and CDR2 SVGAGI. The CDR3 loop spans 15 amino acids. J lost 3 bases, V lost 2 bases, and 6 bases had no gene match. CDR3 coding DNA: TGTGCCAGCAGTTACGCCCGAACAGGGGACTATGGCTACACCTTC. Amino acids: CASSYARTGDYGYTF.

V gene TRBV15 combines with J gene TRBJ1-5; tentative D call: TRBD1 (6 bases). The germline V and J ends were trimmed by 4 bases and 6 bases, with 16 bases remaining between them. CDR1 LNHNV and CDR2 YYDKDF come from the germline V gene (reference sequence). The CDR3 covers 15 residues. CDR3 in amino acids: CATSKSRQGGQPQHF. CDR3 DNA sequence: TGTGCCACCAGCAAAAGCCGTCAAGGGGGTCAGCCCCAGCATTTT.

The chain uses TRBV10-3 and TRBJ1-2; D is unclear. This CDR3 spans 15 amino acids. With 0 bases removed from V and 0 bases from J, the gap between germline ends came to 8 bases. The germline gives CDR1 ENHRY, CDR2 SYGVKD. The CDR3: CAISESQNSNYGYTF. The DNA for the CDR3 is TGTGCCATCAGTGAGTCTCAGAATTCTAACTATGGCTACACCTTC.

The rearrangement uses TRBV9 and TRBJ2-5, with 7 nucleotides matching TRBD2. Germline V CDR1 and CDR2: SGDLS, YYNGEE. The length of the CDR3 is 13 residues. Unmatched junction bases numbered 1, after V lost 0 bases and J lost 5 bases. CDR3 DNA: TGTGCCAGCAGCGTAGTTAGCGGGGAGACCCAGTACTTC. Translation: CASSVVSGETQYF.

J is TRBJ1-1 and V is TRBV29-1, with D perhaps matching TRBD1 (6 bases). V was shortened by 5 bases and J by 5 bases, with 18 bases between the two germline ends. This CDR3 is built from 14 residues. Germline V gene data show CDR1 as SQVTM and CDR2 as ANQGSEA. DNA of the CDR3: TGCAGCGTTCTGGGACATTCCGAAGGAACTGAAGCTTTCTTT. Residues: CSVLGHSEGTEAFF.

The chain couples TRBV21-1 to TRBJ2-3; the D call TRBD1 from the table was never checked on the DNA. TRBV21-1 is marked as a pseudogene. The CDR3 covers 15 residues. The CDR3 region has the DNA TGTGCCAGCAGCAAAGCATACGACAGCCCAGATACGCAGTATTTT. This gives the protein CASSKAYDSPDTQYF.

This rearrangement joins TRBV28 to TRBJ1-2, with a possible D match to TRBD1 (5 bases). The ends were cut back, 8 bases at V and 4 bases at J, with 14 bases in the middle. The CDR3 has 13 amino acids. CDR1 and CDR2 from the germline V gene are MDHEN and SYDVKM. CDR3 in amino acids: CASHDSRSYGYTF. CDR3 sequence (DNA): TGTGCCAGCCACGACAGCCGAAGCTATGGCTACACCTTC.

This rearrangement joins TRBV7-3 to TRBJ1-2; D might be TRBD1 (6 bases). Trimming removed 5 bases at V and 8 bases at J, with 12 bases between. Germline V lookup: CDR1 SGHTA, CDR2 FQGTGA. The CDR3 is 12 amino acids. The CDR3 region is CASSRDNQGYTF. DNA for the CDR3: TGTGCCAGCAGCCGGGACAATCAGGGCTACACCTTC.

Here the CDR3 reads CSVRDRGRSYEQYF. The CDR3 region has the DNA TGCAGCGTTAGGGACAGGGGCCGCTCCTACGAGCAGTACTTC. The chain joins TRBV29-1 to TRBJ2-7; TRBD1 aligns across 10 bases. CDR1 is SQVTM, CDR2 ANQGSEA, per germline. This CDR3 has 14 residues. V shed 5 bases, J shed 0 bases, and the junction held 4 bases outside the gene matches.

This clone showed up many times. The gene calls are TRBV18 and TRBJ1-6; the D gene is possibly TRBD1 (6 bases). This CDR3 comprises 14 residues. Trimming left V 6 bases short and J 11 bases short, with 17 bases between. The germline CDR1 and CDR2 sequences are KGHSH and LQKENI. The CDR3 spells CASSPSSTGPPLHF. As DNA, the CDR3 is TGTGCCAGCTCCCCTTCCTCGACAGGTCCACCCCTCCACTTT. Drawing the rest from reference TRBV18 and TRBJ1-6, the complete variable domain is NAGVMQNPRHLVRRRGQEARLRCSPMKGHSHVYWYRQLPEEGLKFMVYLQKENIIDESGMPKERFSAEFPKEGPSILRIQQVVRGDSAAYFCASSPSSTGPPLHFGNGTRLTVT.

This chain links TRBV28 with TRBJ1-1; D perhaps matches TRBD1 (5 bases). Trimming took 3 bases from V and 5 from J, leaving 7 bases between them. This CDR3 has 12 amino acids. The germline gives CDR1 MDHEN, CDR2 SYDVKM. The CDR3 loop reads CASSFGGTEAFF. The CDR3 nucleotides read TGTGCCAGCAGTTTCGGGGGTACTGAAGCTTTCTTT.

The chain employs TRBV2 and TRBJ2-5; TRBD1 matches 7 bases. From germline, CDR1 is SNHLY and CDR2 FYNNEI. The CDR3 runs to 14 residues. The trim removed 6 bases at V and 5 bases at J, leaving 9 bases unmatched. This CDR3 reads CASSERGGGETQYF. CDR3 nucleotide sequence: TGTGCCAGCAGCGAGAGAGGGGGCGGGGAGACCCAGTACTTC.

This chain links TRBV20-1 with TRBJ2-1, with 7 bases fitting TRBD2. The CDR3 spans 11 residues. CDR1 and CDR2 from the germline V gene are DFQATT and SNEGSKA (reference sequence). The CDR3 protein is CSHRRGREQFF. CDR3 DNA: TGCAGCCACAGGCGGGGGAGAGAGCAGTTCTTC.

The chain links TRBV10-3 to TRBJ1-4, with 7 bases identical to TRBD1. The CDR3 is made up of 12 amino acids. The ends lost 8 bases at V and 5 bases at J; junction bases unmatched: 2. The germline CDR1 and CDR2 sequences are ENHRY and SYGVKD. CDR3 coding DNA: TGTGCCATCGGCAGGGGGAATGAAAAACTGTTTTTT. Translation: CAIGRGNEKLFF.

The chain is built from TRBV14 and TRBJ2-7; TRBD1 might be the D (6 bases). The CDR3 has 13 amino acids. The germline V and J ends were trimmed by 3 bases and 6 bases, with 12 bases remaining between them. CDR1 is SGHDN, CDR2 FVKESK, per germline. CDR3 in amino acids: CASSQSGVGEQYF. CDR3 DNA: TGTGCCAGCAGCCAGTCAGGGGTCGGCGAGCAGTACTTC.

The genes are TRBV5-1 and TRBJ2-7; 9 bases match TRBD1. The junction had 2 bases not matched to a gene; V was cut back by 1 base and J by 0 bases. CDR3 length: 15 residues. Germline assignment: CDR1 SGHRS and CDR2 YFSETQ. The CDR3 nucleotides read TGCGCCAGCAGCTTGTACAGGGGGCCCTCCTACGAGCAGTACTTC. It yields the protein CASSLYRGPSYEQYF.

The CDR3 region has the DNA TGTGCTAGTGGGAGGGGGGACAGGGTAGGAGAGGGCTACACCTTC. Residues: CASGRGDRVGEGYTF. The rearrangement joins TRBV12-5 to TRBJ1-2, with 9 bases lining up with TRBD1. The CDR3 spans 15 residues. V was pared by 6 bases and J by 8 bases, with 13 bases of the junction left unmatched. CDR1 LGHNT and CDR2 FRNRAP come from the germline V gene.

The CDR3 loop reads CASHSVGSISYEQYF. CDR3 in DNA: TGTGCCAGCCATAGCGTGGGATCGATCTCCTACGAGCAGTACTTC. V is TRBV6-5 and J is TRBJ2-7; maybe TRBD2 (5 bases). The V gene's germline CDR1 is MNHEY and CDR2 SVGAGI. The CDR3 totals 15 residues. V was cut by 8 bases and J by 0 bases, with 17 bases left in between.

The chain uses TRBV25-1 and TRBJ1-6; D not resolved. The CDR3 spans 16 residues. Deletions cut 5 bases from V and 9 bases from J, with 20 bases between. Looked up from germline, CDR1 is MGHDK and CDR2 is SYGVNS. CDR3 loop: CASSQGSRFISSPLHF. The CDR3 bases are TGTGCCAGCAGTCAAGGGAGCAGGTTTATATCTTCACCCCTCCACTTT. Looking up the rest from reference TRBV25-1 and TRBJ1-6 gives the full variable domain: EADIYQTPRYLVIGTGKKITLECSQTMGHDKMYWYQQDPGMELHLIHYSYGVNSTEKGDLSSESTVSRIRTEHFPLTLESARPSHTSQYLCASSQGSRFISSPLHFGNGTRLTVT.